This TCR beta chain originates from a study of T-cell memory formation after mild COVID-19. MiXCR, run by TCRdb on the 5' RACE reads, gives a single entry per CDR3 protein. The sample yields roughly 300,000 distinct CDR3 sequences, roughly 13% seen once. The CDR3 covers 11 residues. After removal of 9 bases from V and 5 bases from J, the junction contained 3 bases not matched to a gene. From germline, CDR1 is ENHRY and CDR2 SYGVKD. The source of this sequence is a man aged 18 to 29 who had mild COVID-19 (a few samples of this study predate the infection). Cell type and time point are not known. Sequences were obtained from PBMCs or a T cell subset sorted from them (not recorded which). The chain is built from TRBV10-3 and TRBJ1-2; 7 bases align to TRBD1. In DNA form, the CDR3 reads TGTGCCATTGGGACAGCTTATGGCTACACCTTC. Translation gives CAIGTAYGYTF.